This TCR beta chain stems from a study of human CD8 memory T cell subsets (dated by TCRdb to 2019 to 2021). Regarding the study in general: To assess clonal relationships, the TCRbeta repertoires of stem-like (TSTEM), progenitor exhausted-like (TPEX) and effector memory CD8+ T cell subsets were compared. Six donors each provided TSTEM, TPEX and effector memory subsets, and TCRbeta repertoires were obtained from all six.

Going by frequency, this clonotype is medium-sized (0.01 to 0.1%); no count is logged. Its cognate antigen has yet to be identified. Density gradient separation was used to isolate peripheral blood mononuclear cells from healthy donor buffy coats. The study enriched total CD8+ T cells through negative magnetic separation using EasySep or MojoSort CD8+ T cell isolation kits. For each subset, total RNA was extracted using an RNeasy Mini Kit from duplicate vials of around 150,000 sorted CD8+ T cells. PBMCs were used either fresh or after being cryopreserved in fetal bovine serum containing approximately 10% DMSO. Fluorescence-activated cell sorting on a FACSAria III was used to sort the CD8+ T cell subsets to purity. General conclusions and limits of the study: Normalized Shannon-Wiener diversity was similarly high in the TSTEM and TPEX subsets, while the effector memory subsets were comparatively less diverse. Clonotypes were shared with effector memory cells by both stem-like subsets, but only minimal overlap was found between TSTEM and TPEX repertoires, suggesting distinct antigen spectra. Sequencing was limited to TCRbeta chains, and the repertoire comparisons were based on roughly 6 donors analyzed with paired t-tests and Bonferroni correction. Based on Chao1 estimates, TSTEM subsets appeared to have greater repertoire diversity than TPEX subsets, which may reflect a broader range of specificities.

The CDR3 runs 16 amino acids, cysteine and phenylalanine included. The DNA sequence is not available. CDR1 and CDR2, per the germline V gene (reference sequence), are DFQATT and SNEGSKA. A Human TCR Profiling Kit was used to prepare UMI-labeled 5' RACE TCRbeta libraries. Every TCRbeta library was prepared in parallel with an identical number of PCR cycles. Per the source publication's procedure: The number of functional CDR3beta clonotypes in each TCRbeta library ranged from roughly 2,800 to 20,000. MIGEC 1.2.9 was used for UMI extraction and consensus assembly, with at least three reads per UMI being required. MiXCR 3.0.3 was used to extract the in-frame CDR3beta repertoires. Each sample was downsampled to 42,000 randomly selected UMIs before diversity metrics were computed in VDJtools 1.2.1. For each sample pair, the repertoire overlap metrics D, R and F2 were calculated in VDJtools using the top 3,000 clones. After the reads were reprocessed by TCRdb, one entry was made per CDR3 protein sequence, with no DNA. The V and J calls here are based on TCRdb, not the publication. For this sample, the table gives thousands of distinct CDR3 sequences. The leading ten clones occupy under 25% of the sample.

The chain uses TRBV20-1 and TRBJ2-4; lacking DNA, the TRBD2 call made by TCRdb goes unchecked. This receptor was identified in a human donor in good health. The sample taken for sequencing was CD8+ T cells from PBMCs. CDR3 sequence: CSARDLSGTAKNIQYF.